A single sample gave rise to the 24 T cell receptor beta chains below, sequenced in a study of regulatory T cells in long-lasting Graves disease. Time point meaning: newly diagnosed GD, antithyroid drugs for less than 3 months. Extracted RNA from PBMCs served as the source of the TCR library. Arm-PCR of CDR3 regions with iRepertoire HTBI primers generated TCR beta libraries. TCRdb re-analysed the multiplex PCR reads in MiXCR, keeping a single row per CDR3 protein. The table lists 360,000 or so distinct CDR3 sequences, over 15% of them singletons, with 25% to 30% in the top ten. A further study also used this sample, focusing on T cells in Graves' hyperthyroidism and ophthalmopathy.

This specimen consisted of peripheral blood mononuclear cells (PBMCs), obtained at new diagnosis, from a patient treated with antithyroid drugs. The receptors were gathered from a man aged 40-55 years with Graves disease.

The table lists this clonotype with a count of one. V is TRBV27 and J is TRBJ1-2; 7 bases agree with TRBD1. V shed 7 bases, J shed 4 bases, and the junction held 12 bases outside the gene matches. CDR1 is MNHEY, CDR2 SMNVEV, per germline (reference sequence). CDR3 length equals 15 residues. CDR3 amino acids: CASKLGTGTAYGYTF. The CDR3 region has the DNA TGTGCCAGCAAACTCGGCACCGGGACAGCCTATGGCTACACCTTC.

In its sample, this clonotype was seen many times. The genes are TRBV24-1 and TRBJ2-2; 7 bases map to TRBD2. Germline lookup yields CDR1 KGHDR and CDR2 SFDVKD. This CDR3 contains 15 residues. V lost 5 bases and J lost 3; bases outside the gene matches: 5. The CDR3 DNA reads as TGTGCCACCAGTGCTCGTGGACTAGACACCGGGGAGCTGTTTTTT. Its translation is CATSARGLDTGELFF.

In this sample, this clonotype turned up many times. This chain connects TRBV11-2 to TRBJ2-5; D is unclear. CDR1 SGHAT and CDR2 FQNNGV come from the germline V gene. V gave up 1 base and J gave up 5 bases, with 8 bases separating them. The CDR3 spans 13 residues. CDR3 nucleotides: TGTGCCAGCAGCTTAGCCGGTACGGAGACCCAGTACTTC. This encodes CASSLAGTETQYF. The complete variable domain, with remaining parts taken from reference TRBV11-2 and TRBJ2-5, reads EAGVAQSPRYKIIEKRQSVAFWCNPISGHATLYWYQQILGQGPKLLIQFQNNGVVDDSQLPKDRFSAERLKGVDSTLKIQPAKLEDSAVYLCASSLAGTETQYFGPGTRLLVL.

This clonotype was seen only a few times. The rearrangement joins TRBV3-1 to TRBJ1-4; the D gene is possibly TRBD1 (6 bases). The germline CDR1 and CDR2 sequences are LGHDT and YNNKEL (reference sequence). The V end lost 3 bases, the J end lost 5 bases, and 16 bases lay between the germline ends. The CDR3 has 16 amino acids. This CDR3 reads CASSQGKGVRNEKLFF. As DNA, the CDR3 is TGTGCCAGCAGCCAGGGCAAGGGGGTTCGGAATGAAAAACTGTTTTTT.

The chain's CDR3 is CSAEGWTSGYNEQFF. For the CDR3, the DNA is TGCAGTGCCGAAGGATGGACTAGCGGCTACAATGAGCAGTTCTTC. The chain employs TRBV20-1 and TRBJ2-1, with 10 bases matching TRBD2. CDR1 is DFQATT, CDR2 SNEGSKA, per germline (reference sequence). V was clipped by 6 bases and J by 3 bases; unmatched bases: 8. This CDR3 is 15 amino acids long.

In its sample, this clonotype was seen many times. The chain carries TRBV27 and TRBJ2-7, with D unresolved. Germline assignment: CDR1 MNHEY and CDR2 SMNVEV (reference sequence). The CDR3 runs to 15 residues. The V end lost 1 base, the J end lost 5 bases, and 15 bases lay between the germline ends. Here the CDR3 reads CASSLWSGSWHEQYF. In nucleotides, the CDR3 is TGTGCCAGCAGTTTATGGTCAGGTTCGTGGCACGAGCAGTACTTC.

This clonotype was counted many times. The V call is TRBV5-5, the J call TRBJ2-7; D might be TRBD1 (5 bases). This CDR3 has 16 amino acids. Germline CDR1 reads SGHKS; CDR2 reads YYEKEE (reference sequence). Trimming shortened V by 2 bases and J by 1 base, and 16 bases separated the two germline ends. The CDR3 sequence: CASSFSVRVDSYEQYF. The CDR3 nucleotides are TGTGCCAGCAGCTTTTCCGTCAGGGTGGATTCCTACGAGCAGTACTTC.

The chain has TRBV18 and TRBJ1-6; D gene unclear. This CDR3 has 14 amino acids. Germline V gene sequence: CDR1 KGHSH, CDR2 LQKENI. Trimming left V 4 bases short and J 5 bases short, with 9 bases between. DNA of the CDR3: TGTGCCAGCTCACTCCCTCGGGATAATTCACCCCTCCACTTT. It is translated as CASSLPRDNSPLHF.

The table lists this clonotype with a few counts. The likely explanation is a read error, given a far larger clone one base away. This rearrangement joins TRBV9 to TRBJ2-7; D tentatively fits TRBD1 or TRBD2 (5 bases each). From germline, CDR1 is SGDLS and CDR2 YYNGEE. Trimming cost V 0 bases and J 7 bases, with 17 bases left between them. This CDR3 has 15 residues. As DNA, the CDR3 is TGTGCCAGCAGCGTAGGGGCAGGGCGGAGGAATGAGCAGTACTTC. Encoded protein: CASSVGAGRRNEQYF.

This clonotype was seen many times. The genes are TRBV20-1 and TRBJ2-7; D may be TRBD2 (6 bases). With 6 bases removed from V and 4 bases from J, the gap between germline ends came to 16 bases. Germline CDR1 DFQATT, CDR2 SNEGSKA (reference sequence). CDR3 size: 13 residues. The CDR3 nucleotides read TGCAGTGCGGAAGGACCGGGGAGGTACGAGCAGTACTTC. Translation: CSAEGPGRYEQYF.

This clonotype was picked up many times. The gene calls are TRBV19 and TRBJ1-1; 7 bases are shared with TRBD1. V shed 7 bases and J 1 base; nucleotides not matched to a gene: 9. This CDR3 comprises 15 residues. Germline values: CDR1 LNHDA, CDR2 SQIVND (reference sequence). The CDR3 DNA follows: TGTGCCAGTAAGAAGGGGGCGAAACAGAACACTGAAGCTTTCTTT. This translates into CASKKGAKQNTEAFF.

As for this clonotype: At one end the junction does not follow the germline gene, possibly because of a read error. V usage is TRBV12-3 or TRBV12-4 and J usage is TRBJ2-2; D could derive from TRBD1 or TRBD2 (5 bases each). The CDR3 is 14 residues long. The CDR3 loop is CASSFRGNTGEQFF. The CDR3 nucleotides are TGTGCCAGCAGTTTTAGGGGCAACACCGGGGAGCAGTTTTTT.

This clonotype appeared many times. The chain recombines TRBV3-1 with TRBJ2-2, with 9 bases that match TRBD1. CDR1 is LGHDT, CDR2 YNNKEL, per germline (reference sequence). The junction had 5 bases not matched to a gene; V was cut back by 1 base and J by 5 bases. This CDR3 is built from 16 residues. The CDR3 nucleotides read TGTGCCAGCAGCCAAGCGGGACAGGGAGGGACCGGGGAGCTGTTTTTT. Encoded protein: CASSQAGQGGTGELFF.

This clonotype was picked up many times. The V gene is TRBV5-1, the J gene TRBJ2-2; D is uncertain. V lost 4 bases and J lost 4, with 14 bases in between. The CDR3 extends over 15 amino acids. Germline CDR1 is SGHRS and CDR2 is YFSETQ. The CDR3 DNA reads TGCGCCAGCAGCCCTCCCCTGGGCGGCACCGGGGAGCTGTTTTTT. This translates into CASSPPLGGTGELFF.

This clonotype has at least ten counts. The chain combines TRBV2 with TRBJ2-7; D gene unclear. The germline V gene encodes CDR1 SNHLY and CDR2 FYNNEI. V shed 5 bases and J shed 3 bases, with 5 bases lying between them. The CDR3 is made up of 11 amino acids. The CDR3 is CASSYNYEQYF. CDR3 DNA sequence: TGTGCCAGCAGTTACAACTACGAGCAGTACTTC.

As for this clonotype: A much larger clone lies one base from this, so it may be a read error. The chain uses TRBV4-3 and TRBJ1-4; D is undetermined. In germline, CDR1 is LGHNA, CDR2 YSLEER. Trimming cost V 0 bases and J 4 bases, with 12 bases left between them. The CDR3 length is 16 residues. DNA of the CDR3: TGCGCCAGCAGCCAAGAATGGCTCGGCGGTAATGAAAAACTGTTTTTT. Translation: CASSQEWLGGNEKLFF.

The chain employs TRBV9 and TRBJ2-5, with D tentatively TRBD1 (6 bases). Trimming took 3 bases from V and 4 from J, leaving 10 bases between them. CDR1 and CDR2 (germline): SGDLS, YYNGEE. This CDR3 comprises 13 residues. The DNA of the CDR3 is TGTGCCAGCAGCGGGGGGCTAGGAGAGACCCAGTACTTC. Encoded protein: CASSGGLGETQYF. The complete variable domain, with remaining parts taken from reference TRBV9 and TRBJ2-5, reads DSGVTQTPKHLITATGQRVTLRCSPRSGDLSVYWYQQSLDQGLQFLIQYYNGEERAKGNILERFSAQQFPDLHSELNLSSLELGDSALYFCASSGGLGETQYFGPGTRLLVL.

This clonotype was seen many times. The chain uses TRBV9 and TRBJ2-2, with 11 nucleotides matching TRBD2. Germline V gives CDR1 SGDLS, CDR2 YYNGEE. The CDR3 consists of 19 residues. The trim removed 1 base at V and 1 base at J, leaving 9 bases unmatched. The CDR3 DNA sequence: TGTGCCAGCAGCGTACGCAGGATCGGGACTAGCGGGAACACCGGGGAGCTGTTTTTT. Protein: CASSVRRIGTSGNTGELFF.

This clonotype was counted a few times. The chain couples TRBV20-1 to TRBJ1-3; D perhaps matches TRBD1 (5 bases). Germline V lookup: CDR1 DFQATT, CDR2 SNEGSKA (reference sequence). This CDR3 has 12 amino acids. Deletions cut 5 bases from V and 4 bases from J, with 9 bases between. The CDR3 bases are TGCAGTGCTGAGAGACAGGGAAACACCATATATTTT. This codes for CSAERQGNTIYF.

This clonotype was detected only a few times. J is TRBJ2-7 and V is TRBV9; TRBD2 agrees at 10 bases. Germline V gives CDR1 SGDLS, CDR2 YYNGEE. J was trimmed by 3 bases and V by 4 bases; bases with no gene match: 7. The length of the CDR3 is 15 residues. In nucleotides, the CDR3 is TGTGCCAGCAGCCCAACTAGCGGGGCTATCTACGAGCAGTACTTC. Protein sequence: CASSPTSGAIYEQYF.

The CDR3 DNA sequence: TGTGCCAGCTCACCAAATGCGCAGACAGTAGTCACCGGGGAGCTGTTTTTT. This encodes CASSPNAQTVVTGELFF. The rearrangement joins TRBV18 to TRBJ2-2, with D perhaps TRBD1 (5 bases). Germline loops: CDR1 KGHSH, CDR2 LQKENI. V was pared by 2 bases and J by 4 bases, with 17 bases between. There are 17 residues in the CDR3.

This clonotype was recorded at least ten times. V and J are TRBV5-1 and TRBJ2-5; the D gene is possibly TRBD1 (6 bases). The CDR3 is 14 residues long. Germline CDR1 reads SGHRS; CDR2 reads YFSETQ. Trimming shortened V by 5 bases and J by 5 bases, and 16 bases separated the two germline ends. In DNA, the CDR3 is TGCGCCAGCAGTCGGGACAACTATAGGGAGACCCAGTACTTC. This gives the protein CASSRDNYRETQYF. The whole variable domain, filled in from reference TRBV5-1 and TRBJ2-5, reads KAGVTQTPRYLIKTRGQQVTLSCSPISGHRSVSWYQQTPGQGLQFLFEYFSETQRNKGNFPGRFSGRQFSNSRSEMNVSTLELGDSALYLCASSRDNYRETQYFGPGTRLLVL.

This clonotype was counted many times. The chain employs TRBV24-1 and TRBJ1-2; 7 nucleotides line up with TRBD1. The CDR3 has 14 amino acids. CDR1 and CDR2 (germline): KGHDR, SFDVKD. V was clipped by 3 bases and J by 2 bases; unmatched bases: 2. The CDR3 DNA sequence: TGTGCCACCAGTGATCCACAGGGGAACTATGGCTACACCTTC. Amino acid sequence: CATSDPQGNYGYTF.

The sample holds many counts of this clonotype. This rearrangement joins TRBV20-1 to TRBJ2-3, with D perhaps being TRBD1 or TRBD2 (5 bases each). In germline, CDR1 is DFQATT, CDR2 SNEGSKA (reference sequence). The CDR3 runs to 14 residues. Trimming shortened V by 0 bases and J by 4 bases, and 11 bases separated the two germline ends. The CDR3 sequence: CSARDTRGADTQYF. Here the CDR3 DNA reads TGCAGTGCTAGAGATACACGGGGCGCAGATACGCAGTATTTT.